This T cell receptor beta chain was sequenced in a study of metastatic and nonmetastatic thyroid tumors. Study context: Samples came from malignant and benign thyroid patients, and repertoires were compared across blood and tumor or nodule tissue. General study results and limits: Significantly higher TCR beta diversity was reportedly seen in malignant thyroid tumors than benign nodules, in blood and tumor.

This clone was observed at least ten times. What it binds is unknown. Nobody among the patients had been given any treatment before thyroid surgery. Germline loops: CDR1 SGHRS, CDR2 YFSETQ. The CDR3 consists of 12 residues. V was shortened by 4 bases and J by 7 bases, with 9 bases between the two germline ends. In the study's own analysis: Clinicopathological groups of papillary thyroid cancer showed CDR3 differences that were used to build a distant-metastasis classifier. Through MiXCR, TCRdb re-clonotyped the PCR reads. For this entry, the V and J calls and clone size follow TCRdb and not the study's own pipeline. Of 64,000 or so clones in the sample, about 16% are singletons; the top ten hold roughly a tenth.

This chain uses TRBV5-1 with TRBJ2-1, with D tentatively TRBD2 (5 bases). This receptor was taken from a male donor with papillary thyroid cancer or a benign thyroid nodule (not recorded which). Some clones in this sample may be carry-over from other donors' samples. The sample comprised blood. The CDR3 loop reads CASSELANEQFF. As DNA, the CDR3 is TGCGCCAGCAGCGAGCTAGCAAATGAGCAGTTCTTC.